This TCR beta chain emerged from a study of blood T cells in healthy people across ages. This clonotype was seen only a few times. This CDR3 is 14 amino acids long. CDR1 and CDR2 from the germline V gene are DFQATT and SNEGSKA (reference sequence). Deletions cut 5 bases from V and 5 bases from J, with 18 bases between. A J-beta primer mix and a sample-barcoded 5' primer were used in a second PCR of about 7 to 12 cycles. TCRdb analysed the 5' RACE reads with MiXCR anew, one entry per CDR3 protein. The sample carries 950,000 to 1,200,000 distinct CDR3 sequences, roughly two fifths recorded once. The chain employs TRBV20-1 and TRBJ1-1; D is possibly TRBD1 (5 bases). The material sequenced was blood. The receptor was isolated from a man aged 18 to 35 in good health. The CDR3 reads CSALLWPGRTEAFF. The CDR3 bases are TGCAGTGCTCTTCTTTGGCCAGGGAGGACTGAAGCTTTCTTT.